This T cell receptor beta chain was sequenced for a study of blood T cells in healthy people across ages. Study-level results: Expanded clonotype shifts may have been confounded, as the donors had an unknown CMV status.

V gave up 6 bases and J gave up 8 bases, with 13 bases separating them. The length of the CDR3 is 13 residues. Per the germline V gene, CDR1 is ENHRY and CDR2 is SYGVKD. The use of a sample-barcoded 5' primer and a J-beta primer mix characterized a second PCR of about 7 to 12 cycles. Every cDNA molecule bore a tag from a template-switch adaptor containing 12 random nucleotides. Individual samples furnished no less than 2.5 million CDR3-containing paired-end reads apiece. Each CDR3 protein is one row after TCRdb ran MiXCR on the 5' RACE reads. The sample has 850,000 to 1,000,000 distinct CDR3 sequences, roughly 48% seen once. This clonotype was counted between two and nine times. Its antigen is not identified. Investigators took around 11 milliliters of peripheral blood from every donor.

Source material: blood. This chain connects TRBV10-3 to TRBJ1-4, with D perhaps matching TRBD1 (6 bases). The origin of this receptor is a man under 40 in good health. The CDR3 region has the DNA TGTGCCATCAGCGCAGGACAGCTAGAAAAACTGTTTTTT. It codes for CAISAGQLEKLFF.